These T cell receptor beta chains were read from a single sample in a study of blood T cell repertoires in COVID-19. Produced via immunoSEQ multiplex PCR; TCRdb's table is partial and in-frame only. The sample holds over 120,000 clones; around 83% are singletons and the top ten take 2.6%. The sample taken for sequencing was peripheral blood. All receptors derive from a human donor with acute or convalescent COVID-19. The donor label of this sample is uncertain. The CDR3 runs from the conserved cysteine through the conserved F or W. A D gene is named only where the DNA matches it firmly. The listing skips clone size in some rows; elsewhere it reads once, few, many or a size class.

CDR3 protein	CDR3 DNA	clone size	V gene	D gene	J gene
CASRDLAGGPGELFF	TGTGCTAGTCGCGACTTAGCGGGAGGGCCCGGGGAGCTGTTTTTT	NA	TRBV7-7	TRBD2	TRBJ2-2
CAWSVPSVHAGNTIYF	TGTGCCTGGAGTGTCCCGAGCGTCCATGCTGGAAACACCATATATTTT	NA	TRBV30	NA	TRBJ1-3
CASGDSNQPQHF	TGTGCCAGCGGAGACAGTAATCAGCCCCAGCATTTT	NA	TRBV28	NA	TRBJ1-5
CSARIFDEQYF	TGCAGTGCGCGGATTTTCGACGAGCAGTACTTC	once	TRBV20-1	NA	TRBJ2-7
CATSEGGALAKNIQYF	TGTGCCACCTCGGAGGGCGGAGCTCTAGCCAAAAACATTCAGTACTTC	NA	TRBV28	NA	TRBJ2-4
CASSYAGVYSGANVLTF	TGTGCCAGCAGTTATGCAGGGGTTTACTCCGGGGCCAACGTCCTGACTTTC	few	TRBV6-2/TRBV6-3	NA	TRBJ2-6
CATTIWLGQGVGEKLFF	TGTGCCACCACTATTTGGCTGGGACAGGGAGTAGGAGAAAAACTGTTTTTT	NA	TRBV5-6	TRBD1	TRBJ1-4
CASSLVWTATEAFF	TGTGCCAGCAGCTTAGTTTGGACAGCAACTGAAGCTTTCTTT	NA	TRBV7-2	NA	TRBJ1-1
CASSLASVEDRRQYF	TGTGCCAGCAGCTTAGCGTCGGTTGAAGACAGGAGACAGTATTTT	NA	TRBV7-9	NA	TRBJ2-3
CASSQRGQSFFTEAFF	TGTGCCAGCAGCCAAAGGGGGCAAAGTTTTTTCACTGAAGCTTTCTTT	NA	TRBV4-2	TRBD1	TRBJ1-1
CASSPPGTGREKLFF	TGTGCCAGCTCACCACCGGGGACAGGGCGTGAAAAACTGTTTTTT	NA	TRBV18	TRBD1	TRBJ1-4
CASSRNQNSPLHF	TGTGCCAGCAGCCGAAACCAGAATTCACCCCTCCACTTT	NA	TRBV5-4	NA	TRBJ1-6
CASSLDLPHPGGRVRGGYTF	TGTGCTAGCAGCTTAGATTTGCCCCACCCGGGGGGGAGGGTAAGAGGTGGCTACACCTTC	NA	TRBV7-7	NA	TRBJ1-2
CASSLVQGGDQPQHF	TGTGCCAGCAGCTTAGTGCAGGGTGGGGATCAGCCCCAGCATTTT	NA	TRBV7-2	NA	TRBJ1-5
CASTSFLGANTEAFF	TGTGCCAGCACCTCCTTTTTAGGGGCGAACACTGAAGCTTTCTTT	NA	TRBV6-6	NA	TRBJ1-1
CASSVDRNEAFF	TGTGCCAGCAGCGTCGACAGGAATGAAGCTTTCTTT	NA	TRBV7-2	NA	TRBJ1-1
CSAHRSSYNEQFF	TGCAGCGCCCACAGGAGCTCCTACAATGAGCAGTTCTTC	NA	TRBV29-1	NA	TRBJ2-1
CASSDRLGQANYGYTF	TGTGCCAGCAGCGATCGTTTGGGACAGGCGAACTATGGCTACACCTTC	NA	TRBV5-8	TRBD1	TRBJ1-2
CASSPWTGGQPQHF	TGTGCCAGCAGTCCCTGGACAGGGGGACAGCCCCAGCATTTT	NA	TRBV28	TRBD1	TRBJ1-5
CAGKTGSLFDGYTF	TGTGCCGGGAAGACAGGGAGTTTATTCGATGGCTACACCTTC	NA	TRBV6-6	TRBD1	TRBJ1-2
CASSLSRGKGDSNQPQHF	TGTGCCAGCAGCTTATCCAGGGGGAAGGGGGATAGCAATCAGCCCCAGCATTTT	NA	TRBV13	TRBD1	TRBJ1-5
CASSQDVWTSSRETQYF	TGTGCCAGCAGCCAAGATGTTTGGACTAGCAGCAGAGAGACCCAGTACTTC	NA	TRBV4-2	TRBD2	TRBJ2-5
CASSSGGYRVETQYF	TGTGCCAGCAGCTCTGGAGGGTACCGGGTAGAGACCCAGTACTTC	NA	TRBV28	NA	TRBJ2-5
CASSGGLFDSPLHF	TGTGCCAGCTCGGGGGGGCTTTTTGACTCACCCCTCCACTTT	NA	TRBV7-2	NA	TRBJ1-6
CASSSNRGRDEQYF	TGCGCCAGCAGCTCTAACAGGGGGCGCGACGAGCAGTACTTC	NA	TRBV5-1	TRBD1	TRBJ2-7
CASSLTGQGYEQYF	TGTGCCAGCAGTTTAACGGGACAGGGCTACGAGCAGTACTTC	NA	TRBV28	TRBD1	TRBJ2-7
CASGGTGLVRVGTNEKLFF	TGTGCCAGCGGAGGGACAGGGTTGGTTCGGGTCGGCACTAATGAAAAACTGTTTTTT	NA	TRBV28	TRBD1	TRBJ1-4
CASSEWDRGLTGELFF	TGTGCCAGCAGTGAATGGGACAGGGGGCTCACCGGGGAGCTGTTTTTT	NA	TRBV6-1	TRBD1	TRBJ2-2
CASRRGVKGGTEAFF	TGTGCCAGCCGACGTGGGGTTAAAGGGGGCACTGAAGCTTTCTTT	once	TRBV6-5	NA	TRBJ1-1
CSVFPGTGSRNEQFF	TGCAGCGTTTTCCCCGGGACAGGGAGTAGGAATGAGCAGTTCTTC	NA	TRBV29-1	TRBD1	TRBJ2-1
CASSGDTATNEKLFF	TGTGCCAGCAGCGGGGACACAGCAACTAATGAAAAACTGTTTTTT	NA	TRBV5-4	NA	TRBJ1-4
CASSYDWERGTEAFF	TGTGCCAGCAGTTACGATTGGGAAAGGGGCACTGAAGCTTTCTTT	NA	TRBV6-5	NA	TRBJ1-1
CASSAQSGGSYNEQFF	TGTGCCAGTAGTGCTCAGTCGGGCGGGTCCTACAATGAGCAGTTCTTC	NA	TRBV19	NA	TRBJ2-1
CASSGDLGADTQYF	TGTGCCAGCAGTGGAGACCTAGGGGCGGATACGCAGTATTTT	NA	TRBV2	NA	TRBJ2-3
CASSLFLGRQGLMNTEAFF	TGCGCCAGCAGCTTGTTCTTAGGTCGGCAGGGGTTGATGAACACTGAAGCTTTCTTT	NA	TRBV5-1	NA	TRBJ1-1
CASSLVPAGTTRETQYF	TGTGCCAGCAGCTTAGTTCCAGCGGGGACCACCAGGGAGACCCAGTACTTC	NA	TRBV7-6	TRBD2	TRBJ2-5
CASSSGTNNQPQHF	TGTGCCAGCAGCTCCGGGACAAACAATCAGCCCCAGCATTTT	many	TRBV2	NA	TRBJ1-5
CASREAFNEKLFF	TGTGCCAGCCGGGAGGCCTTCAATGAAAAACTGTTTTTT	once	TRBV5-4	NA	TRBJ1-4
CASRTGLETQYF	TGTGCCAGCAGGACAGGGTTAGAGACCCAGTACTTC	NA	TRBV3-1/TRBV3-2	TRBD1	TRBJ2-5
CAIAPGTGASYGYTF	TGTGCCATCGCCCCCGGGACAGGTGCCTCCTATGGCTACACCTTC	NA	TRBV10-3	TRBD1	TRBJ1-2
CASSLVAGGEYEQYF	TGCGCCAGCAGCTTGGTGGCAGGGGGCGAGTACGAGCAGTACTTC	NA	TRBV5-1	TRBD1	TRBJ2-7
CSASHREKLFF	TGCAGTGCTTCCCATCGGGAAAAACTGTTTTTT	once	TRBV20-1	NA	TRBJ1-4
CSVRQGQNIQYF	TGCAGCGTAAGACAGGGGCAAAACATTCAGTACTTC	NA	TRBV29-1	TRBD1	TRBJ2-4
CASSIGTGKNQPQHF	TGTGCCAGTAGTATTGGTACAGGGAAGAATCAGCCCCAGCATTTT	NA	TRBV19	NA	TRBJ1-5